These 12 T cell receptor beta chains were sequenced from one sample in a study of T cell responses to AZD1222 COVID-19 vaccine. TCRdb's copy holds only in-frame clones and misses some; the assay was immunoSEQ multiplex PCR. The repertoire includes about 88,000 clones, 92% of them detected once, and roughly 4.9% sits in the top ten. Specimen: peripheral blood, collected on day 0 of AZD1222 vaccination. These receptors were collected from an adult in good health.

CDR3 sequence reads: CATSRGEDRETQYF. The CDR3 DNA reads as TGTGCCACCAGCAGAGGGGAGGACAGAGAGACCCAGTACTTC. V and J are TRBV15 and TRBJ2-5; D tentatively reads TRBD1 or TRBD2 (6 bases each). V was cut by 1 base and J by 4 bases, with 10 bases left in between. The CDR3 totals 14 residues. Germline loops: CDR1 LNHNV, CDR2 YYDKDF (reference sequence).

With respect to this clone: At one end, the junction sequence differs from germline, possibly due to a read error. This rearrangement joins TRBV28 to TRBJ1-1, with D uncertain. This CDR3 spans 14 amino acids. The germline gives CDR1 MDHEN, CDR2 SYDVKM. The CDR3 DNA reads TGTGCCAGCAGTCCCTCCCCCACACACACGGAAGCTTTCTTT. This encodes CASSPSPTHTEAFF.

The V gene is TRBV18, the J gene TRBJ2-5, with D hard to call. This CDR3 is 12 amino acids long. CDR1 is KGHSH and CDR2 is LQKENI in the germline V gene. Trimming stripped 6 bases from V and 5 bases from J, with 10 bases between. The CDR3 is CASSPQEETQYF. In DNA form, the CDR3 reads TGTGCCAGCTCCCCCCAGGAGGAGACCCAGTACTTC.

The chain carries TRBV28 and TRBJ1-4; D may be TRBD1 (6 bases). Per germline, CDR1 MDHEN and CDR2 SYDVKM. Trimming stripped 4 bases from V and 4 bases from J, with 28 bases between. The CDR3 runs 20 residues. CDR3 amino acids: CASSSPTTGGVGGINEKLFF. The CDR3 coding sequence is TGTGCCAGCAGTTCTCCGACGACAGGCGGGGTAGGGGGAATTAATGAAAAACTGTTTTTT.

The rearrangement uses TRBV5-6 and TRBJ1-5; D ambiguous. V shed 5 bases and J shed 5 bases, with 8 bases lying between them. Germline CDR1 and CDR2: SGHDT and YYEEEE. The CDR3 runs 12 residues. The CDR3 loop reads CASSFVDQPQHF. In DNA, the CDR3 is TGTGCCAGCAGTTTCGTGGATCAGCCCCAGCATTTT.

The chain recombines TRBV6-2 or TRBV6-3 with TRBJ2-7; TRBD1 is a possible D gene (6 bases). The CDR3 extends over 16 amino acids. The germline V gene has CDR1 MNHEY and CDR2 SVGEGT. V lost 0 bases and J 7 bases, leaving 19 bases between the germline ends. The CDR3 region is CASSYSGQGIFWEQYF. The DNA of the CDR3 is TGTGCCAGCAGTTACTCGGGACAAGGCATTTTCTGGGAGCAGTACTTC.

The V and J genes are TRBV29-1 and TRBJ2-7; TRBD2 agrees at 7 bases. This CDR3 is built from 13 residues. Germline CDR1 SQVTM, CDR2 ANQGSEA. V shed 3 bases and J 2 bases; nucleotides not matched to a gene: 4. CDR3 sequence (DNA): TGCAGCGTTGAGCCTAGCGGAACCTACGAGCAGTACTTC. Protein: CSVEPSGTYEQYF.

The chain uses TRBV21-1 and TRBJ1-6. TRBV21-1 is marked as a pseudogene. The CDR3 has 15 residues. CDR3 DNA sequence: TGTGCCAGCAGCAATCCCGGGGCGGGGAATTCACCCCTCCACTTT. Translation gives CASSNPGAGNSPLHF.

The chain links TRBV2 to TRBJ1-4; TRBD1 aligns across 7 bases. The CDR3 length is 18 residues. V lost 6 bases to trimming and J lost 0 bases; unmatched junction nucleotides: 13. CDR1 is SNHLY and CDR2 is FYNNEI in the germline V gene. CDR3 DNA: TGTGCCAGCAGCCTAACAGGGGTTAAATCCGCAACTAATGAAAAACTGTTTTTT. The encoded protein is CASSLTGVKSATNEKLFF. Combining the CDR3 with reference TRBV2 and TRBJ1-4 gives the whole variable domain EPEVTQTPSHQVTQMGQEVILRCVPISNHLYFYWYRQILGQKVEFLVSFYNNEISEKSEIFDDQFSVERPDGSNFTLKIRSTKLEDSAMYFCASSLTGVKSATNEKLFFGSGTQLSVL.

This sequence joins TRBV18 and TRBJ1-2, with 12 bases aligning to TRBD1. This CDR3 is 15 amino acids long. With V trimmed by 3 bases and J by 3 bases, 2 bases remained unmatched. CDR1 is KGHSH, CDR2 LQKENI, per germline. The CDR3, as DNA: TGTGCCAGCTCACCTGGGACAGGGGGCGACTATGGCTACACCTTC. As protein: CASSPGTGGDYGYTF.

CDR3 sequence: CSVAQGEETQYF. The CDR3 DNA reads as TGCAGCGTTGCTCAGGGTGAAGAGACCCAGTACTTC. The chain combines TRBV29-1 with TRBJ2-5, with D possibly matching TRBD1 (5 bases). Trimming left V 4 bases short and J 3 bases short, with 9 bases between. The germline V gene has CDR1 SQVTM and CDR2 ANQGSEA. The CDR3 is 12 residues long.

The chain carries TRBV9 and TRBJ2-5, with D possibly being TRBD2 (6 bases). The CDR3 covers 15 residues. V was pared by 0 bases and J by 1 base, with 10 bases between. Per germline, CDR1 SGDLS and CDR2 YYNGEE. CDR3 DNA sequence: TGTGCCAGCAGCGTAGCGACGGGAGCCCAAGAGACCCAGTACTTC. Protein: CASSVATGAQETQYF. Full variable domain (remainder filled in from reference TRBV9 and TRBJ2-5): DSGVTQTPKHLITATGQRVTLRCSPRSGDLSVYWYQQSLDQGLQFLIQYYNGEERAKGNILERFSAQQFPDLHSELNLSSLELGDSALYFCASSVATGAQETQYFGPGTRLLVL.